Listed here are 24 T cell receptor beta chains from one sample, sequenced in a study of quantifying T cell responses using KT2 cells. At the level of the study: cDNA was made from DNase-treated RNA using alpha and beta constant primers.

A single-stranded UMI oligo with SP2 sequence was ligated to cDNA 3' ends. First-round PCR used four to five cycles and beta primers RC1.1 and RC1.2 covering TRBC1 and TRBC2. In TCRdb, the UMI-ligation and nested PCR reads were re-called with MiXCR into one record per CDR3 protein. The table records around 35,000 distinct CDR3 sequences, approximately 10% of them present only once. Material: PBMCs spiked with cells of the T cell clone KT2. The source is a human donor.

This sequence joins TRBV10-3 and TRBJ2-7, with 13 bases aligning to TRBD2. In germline, CDR1 is ENHRY, CDR2 SYGVKD. The CDR3 is 14 residues long. Trimming took 4 bases from V and 3 from J; bases not matched to a gene: 0. This CDR3 reads CAISGTSGGYEQYF. CDR3 bases: TGTGCCATCAGTGGGACTAGCGGGGGCTACGAGCAGTACTTC.

This clonotype was picked up many times. The rearrangement uses TRBV4-1 and TRBJ2-1; possible D gene TRBD2, 7 bases. Germline values: CDR1 MGHRA, CDR2 YSYEKL. Trimming stripped 4 bases from V and 6 bases from J, with 13 bases between. CDR3 length: 14 residues. The CDR3 DNA reads as TGCGCCAGCAGCCCGGGGGGCCGGGGCAATGAGCAGTTCTTC. It yields the protein CASSPGGRGNEQFF.

The genes are TRBV20-1 and TRBJ2-1; 7 bases map to TRBD2. There are 15 residues in the CDR3. Trimming removed 0 bases from V and 3 bases from J; junction bases left unmatched: 5. Germline-derived CDR1 and CDR2 are DFQATT and SNEGSKA (reference sequence). As DNA, the CDR3 is TGCAGTGCTAGAGATTCGGGGAGGGACTACAATGAGCAGTTCTTC. Amino acid sequence: CSARDSGRDYNEQFF.

The table lists this clonotype with a few counts. The rearrangement links TRBV11-3 to TRBJ2-3; perhaps TRBD2 as D (6 bases). The CDR3 loop spans 17 amino acids. V was cut by 5 bases and J by 2 bases, with 20 bases left in between. CDR1 is SGHNT and CDR2 is YENEEA in the germline V gene. CDR3 nucleotides: TGTGCCAGCAGCCTGCGTGATTGGACTACGCTCACAGATACGCAGTATTTT. Its protein is CASSLRDWTTLTDTQYF.

This chain links TRBV19 with TRBJ1-1; D is uncertain. Trimming took off 1 base at V and 3 bases at J, with 9 bases between the two ends. CDR1 is LNHDA, CDR2 SQIVND, per germline (reference sequence). The CDR3 sequence is 14 residues long. The CDR3 DNA is TGTGCCAGTAGTATAGGAGGATCGTACACTGAAGCTTTCTTT. It encodes CASSIGGSYTEAFF.

This clonotype has a count of ten or more. The J gene is TRBJ1-1, the V gene TRBV11-2; D is unclear. The CDR3 has 16 residues. The germline V gene encodes CDR1 SGHAT and CDR2 FQNNGV. Trimming pared 1 base from V and 4 bases from J, leaving 16 bases between. The CDR3 DNA reads TGTGCCAGCAGCTTAGTGTGGGGTAACTGGGGCACTGAAGCTTTCTTT. Its protein product is CASSLVWGNWGTEAFF.

This chain joins TRBV4-2 and TRBJ2-7; D ambiguous. V lost 0 bases and J lost 0, with 9 bases in between. CDR1 is LGHNA, CDR2 YNFKEQ, per germline. The CDR3 runs 15 residues. The CDR3 sequence: CASSQDWSSSYEQYF. The CDR3 DNA follows: TGTGCCAGCAGCCAAGATTGGTCGTCCTCCTACGAGCAGTACTTC.

CDR3 nucleotides: TGTGCCAGCAGCTACACGGGGGTCCAATACGAGCAGTACTTC. It codes for CASSYTGVQYEQYF. The chain carries TRBV5-4 and TRBJ2-7; D perhaps matches TRBD2 (6 bases). V gave up 3 bases and J gave up 4 bases, with 14 bases separating them. The germline CDR1 and CDR2 sequences are SGHNT and YYREEE (reference sequence). The length of the CDR3 is 14 residues.

This clonotype was observed at least ten times. The rearrangement joins TRBV11-2 to TRBJ2-5, with unresolved D. The germline V gene has CDR1 SGHAT and CDR2 FQNNGV. The V and J ends lost 4 bases and 4 bases respectively, with 7 bases between them. CDR3 length: 12 residues. The CDR3 region has the DNA TGTGCCAGCAGCTACCCCAGAGAGACCCAGTACTTC. Residues: CASSYPRETQYF.

This clonotype was seen many times. This chain connects TRBV4-2 to TRBJ2-1; 9 bases match TRBD2. The trim removed 1 base at V and 3 bases at J, leaving 4 bases unmatched. Germline CDR1 and CDR2: LGHNA and YNFKEQ. The CDR3 length is 16 residues. CDR3: CASSQVAAGGYNEQFF. The CDR3 region has the DNA TGTGCCAGCAGCCAAGTAGCAGCGGGGGGCTACAATGAGCAGTTCTTC.

The chain recombines TRBV6-6 with TRBJ2-5; D unclear. The V end was cut by 2 bases, the J end by 4 bases, with 2 bases between. The CDR3 is 11 residues long. The germline gives CDR1 MNHNY, CDR2 SVGAGI (reference sequence). For the CDR3, the DNA is TGTGCCAGCAGTTACGTAGAGACCCAGTACTTC. As protein: CASSYVETQYF.

This clonotype was counted ten times or more. This chain connects TRBV20-1 to TRBJ1-6, with D possibly being TRBD1 (5 bases). This CDR3 is 16 amino acids long. Per germline, CDR1 DFQATT and CDR2 SNEGSKA (reference sequence). V lost 5 bases and J lost 0, with 14 bases in between. The CDR3 DNA reads TGCAGTGCTCCTAATAGACAGAGCTCCTATAATTCACCCCTCCACTTT. Protein product: CSAPNRQSSYNSPLHF.

A few counts support this clonotype. This sequence joins TRBV6-1 and TRBJ2-7; 7 bases line up with TRBD2. The CDR3 consists of 15 residues. Germline CDR1 MNHNS, CDR2 SASEGT. V lost 3 bases to trimming and J lost 1 base; unmatched junction nucleotides: 6. The CDR3 is CASSDYGGGSYEQYF. The CDR3, as DNA: TGTGCCAGCAGTGACTATGGCGGGGGTTCCTACGAGCAGTACTTC.

This chain's CDR3 is CASSLVQGLADTQYF. CDR3 DNA sequence: TGCGCCAGCAGCTTGGTTCAGGGATTGGCAGATACGCAGTATTTT. V usage is TRBV5-1 and J usage is TRBJ2-3, with D maybe TRBD1 (5 bases). Germline CDR1 reads SGHRS; CDR2 reads YFSETQ. V lost 0 bases to trimming and J lost 4 bases, with 12 bases between them. This CDR3 contains 15 residues.

The chain carries TRBV4-1 and TRBJ2-5; TRBD2 agrees at 10 bases. V lost 2 bases, J lost 6 bases, and 3 bases stayed unmatched. CDR3 size: 14 residues. CDR1 and CDR2 from the germline V gene are MGHRA and YSYEKL. The DNA of the CDR3 is TGCGCCAGCAGCCAACTAGCGGGGGAGAAGACCCAGTACTTC. Translating gives CASSQLAGEKTQYF.

This clonotype was recorded at least ten times. This rearrangement joins TRBV19 to TRBJ2-7; 10 bases align to TRBD1. The CDR3 consists of 14 residues. The J segment lost 2 bases and the V segment lost 7 bases, leaving 5 bases of the junction unmatched. CDR1 is LNHDA and CDR2 is SQIVND in the germline V gene (reference sequence). The CDR3 loop is CASMTGTGAYEQYF. CDR3 sequence (DNA): TGTGCCAGTATGACCGGGACAGGGGCCTACGAGCAGTACTTC.

This clonotype was observed a few times. The chain recombines TRBV20-1 with TRBJ1-4; maybe TRBD1 (6 bases). CDR3 length equals 16 residues. Per the germline V gene, CDR1 is DFQATT and CDR2 is SNEGSKA (reference sequence). The V and J ends lost 0 bases and 1 base respectively, with 12 bases between them. CDR3 in DNA: TGCAGTGCTAGAGATCGTGTAGGGGGAACTAATGAAAAACTGTTTTTT. As protein: CSARDRVGGTNEKLFF.

This chain uses TRBV14 with TRBJ2-1; weak D call: TRBD2 (7 bases). Germline V gene data show CDR1 as SGHDN and CDR2 as FVKESK. Between the trimmed V and J ends, which lost 4 bases and 8 bases, there was a span of 12 bases. This CDR3 has 13 residues. The CDR3 DNA is TGTGCCAGCAGCCGGGGGGGCAGGGATGAGCAGTTCTTC. This codes for CASSRGGRDEQFF.

This clonotype came up a few times. The CDR3 DNA reads as TGTGCCAGCAGTTCGTGGGGCTCTGGGGCCAACGTCCTGACTTTC. It encodes CASSSWGSGANVLTF. The rearrangement uses TRBV12-3 or TRBV12-4 and TRBJ2-6, with unresolved D. The V and J ends lost 4 bases and 0 bases respectively, with 7 bases between them. The CDR3 is 15 residues long.

This clonotype came up a few times. The V and J genes are TRBV5-1 and TRBJ2-3; the D gene could be TRBD1 or TRBD2 (6 bases each). The V gene's germline CDR1 is SGHRS and CDR2 YFSETQ. CDR3 length: 15 amino acids. V was cut by 3 bases and J by 8 bases, with 19 bases left in between. CDR3 bases: TGCGCCAGCAGCTCCCTGGGGGGCGACTCGGGTACGCAGTATTTT. It translates to CASSSLGGDSGTQYF.

V is TRBV2 and J is TRBJ2-7; TRBD2 matches at 8 bases. Germline V gene sequence: CDR1 SNHLY, CDR2 FYNNEI. The junction had 12 bases not matched to a gene; V was cut back by 6 bases and J by 8 bases. The CDR3 extends over 14 amino acids. CDR3 sequence reads: CASRAGAPTYKQYF. CDR3 DNA: TGTGCCAGCAGAGCGGGAGCCCCTACTTACAAGCAGTACTTC. The whole variable domain, filled in from reference TRBV2 and TRBJ2-7, reads EPEVTQTPSHQVTQMGQEVILRCVPISNHLYFYWYRQILGQKVEFLVSFYNNEISEKSEIFDDQFSVERPDGSNFTLKIRSTKLEDSAMYFCASRAGAPTYKQYFGPGTRLTVT.

Many counts were recorded for this clonotype. CDR3: CAWSNNRAETYEQYF. The CDR3 region has the DNA TGTGCCTGGAGTAATAATCGGGCGGAAACCTACGAGCAGTACTTC. The V call is TRBV30, the J call TRBJ2-7; D ambiguous. CDR3 length equals 15 residues. The germline V and J ends were trimmed by 2 bases and 2 bases, with 16 bases remaining between them. Germline CDR1 reads GTSNPN; CDR2 reads SVGIG (reference sequence).

The chain has TRBV12-3 or TRBV12-4 and TRBJ2-4, with D possibly matching TRBD2 (6 bases). Trimming pared 6 bases from V and 8 bases from J, leaving 17 bases between. This CDR3 contains 14 residues. In DNA form, the CDR3 reads TGTGCCAGCAGATTGAGGGACTCCATACACATTCAGTACTTC. It codes for CASRLRDSIHIQYF.

This clonotype was recorded a few times. V gene TRBV20-1 combines with J gene TRBJ2-1; D unclear. Germline CDR1 reads DFQATT; CDR2 reads SNEGSKA (reference sequence). The CDR3 consists of 15 residues. Trimming took 1 base from V and 0 from J, leaving 10 bases between them. The CDR3 reads CSARGLASSYNEQFF. The CDR3 DNA reads TGCAGTGCTAGAGGACTGGCCAGCTCCTACAATGAGCAGTTCTTC.